This T cell receptor beta chain was recorded in a study of T cells in Graves' hyperthyroidism and ophthalmopathy. General study points: Progression to ophthalmopathy was predicted a median of 6.5 months early. Ophthalmopathy could be told apart from stable hyperthyroidism with a 13 V-J model.

V lost 3 bases to trimming and J lost 0 bases, with 9 bases between them. This CDR3 region has 14 residues. The germline V gene encodes CDR1 DFQATT and CDR2 SNEGSKA (reference sequence). The TCR beta CDR3 regions underwent amplification using RNA transcripts as the source. Carried out on the TCR CDR3, a first-round RT-PCR used the HTBI primer set. TCRdb used MiXCR to reprocess the multiplex PCR reads, holding one entry per CDR3 protein. The table has about 770,000 distinct CDR3 sequences, roughly a sixth seen once. In regard to this clonotype: Its target is unknown.

The source is a woman aged 45-65 years with Graves' hyperthyroidism that later progressed to Graves' ophthalmopathy. The sequenced sample consisted of blood. The chain couples TRBV20-1 to TRBJ1-3; a possible D gene is TRBD1 (5 bases). CDR3 in amino acids: CSASDSHSGNTIYF. The CDR3 coding sequence is TGCAGTGCTAGTGACAGTCACTCTGGAAACACCATATATTTT.